Shown below are 5 T cell receptor beta chains from a single sample sequenced in a study of low-dose radiotherapy and immunotherapy resistance in tumors. Indicated time point: after trial treatment. Treatment specified: LDRT plus nivolumab, ipilimumab, low-dose cyclophosphamide and aspirin (RACIN trial). With TRAV- and TRBV-specific primers, first-strand cDNA was made, covering the alpha and beta chains. It was with a constant-region primer and a V-primer adapter that TCRs were amplified over approximately 20 PCR cycles. TCRdb independently ran MiXCR on the reads; one entry per CDR3 protein. This table holds about 60,000 distinct CDR3 sequences, 20% to 25% found once. Here the sequenced sample was PBMCs, taken after low-dose radiotherapy plus immunotherapy. Source of these receptors: a male donor with prostate cancer.

V and J are TRBV6-8 and TRBJ2-1, with 16 bases identical to TRBD2. In germline, CDR1 is MNHGY, CDR2 SAAAGT. The CDR3 sequence is 13 residues long. Trimming removed 2 bases from V and 14 bases from J; junction bases left unmatched: 0. This CDR3 reads CASSYGTSGREFF. The CDR3, as DNA: TGTGCCAGCAGTTACGGGACTAGCGGGAGGGAGTTCTTC.

The sample holds many counts of this clonotype. The chain couples TRBV11-2 to TRBJ2-3, with D tentatively TRBD2 (5 bases). V was pared by 5 bases and J by 4 bases, with 19 bases between. Germline assignment: CDR1 SGHAT and CDR2 FQNNGV. The CDR3 covers 16 residues. CDR3 in amino acids: CASSPFREDDSDTQYF. CDR3 nucleotide sequence: TGTGCCAGCAGCCCCTTCCGGGAAGATGACTCAGATACGCAGTATTTT.

V is TRBV7-2 and J is TRBJ2-5, with D maybe TRBD1 (6 bases). The CDR3 runs 16 residues. In germline, CDR1 is SGHTA, CDR2 FQGNSA. V was cut by 3 bases and J by 7 bases, with 21 bases left in between. CDR3 DNA sequence: TGTGCCAGCAGCTTTGAGCAGTGGGGAACCAGGGGGACCCAGTACTTC. Its translation is CASSFEQWGTRGTQYF. Filled out from reference TRBV7-2 and TRBJ2-5, the complete variable domain reads GAGVSQSPSNKVTEKGKDVELRCDPISGHTALYWYRQSLGQGLEFLIYFQGNSAPDKSGLPSDRFSAERTGGSVSTLTIQRTQQEDSAVYLCASSFEQWGTRGTQYFGPGTRLLVL.

The V and J genes are TRBV5-1 and TRBJ2-2, with D tentatively TRBD1 or TRBD2 (5 bases each). The V end lost 3 bases, the J end lost 3 bases, and 12 bases lay between the germline ends. The germline V gene encodes CDR1 SGHRS and CDR2 YFSETQ. This CDR3 comprises 15 residues. The CDR3 reads CASSSGTDYTGELFF. CDR3 DNA sequence: TGCGCCAGCAGCTCGGGGACGGATTACACCGGGGAGCTGTTTTTT.

This clonotype was seen at least ten times. The chain is built from TRBV12-3 or TRBV12-4 and TRBJ2-1; D is possibly TRBD2 (5 bases). The V end lost 6 bases, the J end lost 8 bases, and 17 bases lay between the germline ends. CDR3 length equals 14 residues. CDR3 in amino acids: CASSRRISVDEQFF. The CDR3 region has the DNA TGTGCCAGCAGCCGGCGGATTAGCGTCGATGAGCAGTTCTTC.